This T cell receptor beta chain was sequenced in a study of shared clonotypes between healthy human individuals. The germline V gene has CDR1 SQVTM and CDR2 ANQGSEA. This CDR3 spans 14 amino acids. Trimming stripped 7 bases from V and 8 bases from J, with 21 bases between. Whole-study results and caveats: Clonotype sharing among the donors was expected to vary with sequencing depth. Researchers found naive subsets generally carried larger estimated richness than memory subsets.

Details on this clone: The antigen is not known.

Naive CD8 cells lacked CD45RO, underwent positive selection for CCR7 and left out terminally differentiated effector memory CD45RA+ cells. Once extracted for a subset, genomic DNA was divided evenly among several immunoSEQ plates. Replicate PCRs for sorted subsets used around 200 ng DNA; this equaled around 29,000 T cell genomes. The method was immunoSEQ multiplex PCR; TCRdb's version includes in-frame clones alone and lacks a portion of them. The sample records 2 million to 2.5 million clones, just under 95% being singletons. The sequence derives from a man aged 18 to 30 in good health. Sequenced: naive CD8+ T cells sorted from blood. The chain is built from TRBV29-1 and TRBJ2-1, with D tentatively TRBD2 (5 bases). The CDR3 protein is CSAPGETSGDEQFF. CDR3 DNA sequence: TGCAGCGCCCCAGGAGAGACGTCCGGGGATGAGCAGTTCTTC.